Listed here are 3 T cell receptor beta chains from one sample, sequenced in a study of shared clonotypes between healthy human individuals. The data were produced by immunoSEQ multiplex PCR, yet TCRdb's version contains in-frame clones alone and is incomplete. The sample lists 1.4 million or so clones; approximately 98.5% were seen once. The sequenced sample consisted of naive CD4+ T cells sorted from blood. The subset was: CD45RA+ positively selected. Source of these receptors: a young man in good health.

The J gene is TRBJ1-4, the V gene TRBV7-2; weak D call: TRBD1 (6 bases). The CDR3 is 13 amino acids. The V gene's germline CDR1 is SGHTA and CDR2 FQGNSA. V lost 2 bases to trimming and J lost 8 bases, with 9 bases between them. Here the CDR3 reads CASSLSGDEKLFF. The CDR3 nucleotides are TGTGCCAGCAGCTTATCAGGGGACGAAAAACTGTTTTTT.

The chain uses TRBV15 and TRBJ2-1; D might be TRBD1 or TRBD2, each matching 5 bases. Germline loops: CDR1 LNHNV, CDR2 YYDKDF (reference sequence). The CDR3 contains 13 residues. V was trimmed by 6 bases and J by 9 bases, leaving 15 bases between them. CDR3 nucleotide sequence: TGTGCCACCAGGACCGGGGCTAGTGGTGAGCAGTTCTTC. It specifies CATRTGASGEQFF.

The rearrangement links TRBV7-2 to TRBJ2-3; 9 bases are a match to TRBD2. Germline V CDR1 and CDR2: SGHTA, FQGNSA. Germline trimming cut 7 bases from V and 1 base from J; bases unmatched to any gene: 3. The CDR3 spans 14 residues. CDR3 DNA: TGTGCCAGCACCTGGACTAGCGGCACAGATACGCAGTATTTT. Translating it yields CASTWTSGTDTQYF.